The clone carrying this TCR beta chain occurred once. Its specificity is unknown. The length of the CDR3 is 13 residues. CDR1 is SQVTM, CDR2 ANQGSEA, per germline. J gave up 1 base and V 6 bases, and 2 bases lay outside the gene matches. This record belongs to a study of yellow fever vaccine responses in identical twins. TCRdb used MiXCR to reprocess the RT-PCR reads, holding one entry per CDR3 protein. The data contain about 19,000 distinct CDR3 sequences, approximately 79% of them singletons. Broader study findings: On the reported evidence, twins' vaccine T cell responses seemed partly convergent and partly personalized.

The TCR comes from a woman aged 18-29 years who received the yellow fever vaccine. Sequences were derived from T cells from blood (PBMCs), unsorted or a sorted subset (not recorded which), sampled before or after yellow fever vaccination (not recorded which). V and J are TRBV29-1 and TRBJ1-5; TRBD1 matches at 8 bases. CDR3 nucleotide sequence: TGCAGCGTCCGACAGGGGAGCAATCAGCCCCAGCATTTT. Protein product: CSVRQGSNQPQHF.